These 10 T cell receptor beta chains came from one sample sequenced in a study of blood T cell repertoires in COVID-19. Produced via immunoSEQ multiplex PCR; TCRdb's table is partial and in-frame only. The table lists 250,000 to 350,000 clones, approximately 84% of them singletons, with roughly 1.5% in the top ten. The sample comprised peripheral blood. The source is a human donor with COVID-19, enrolled during active disease. The donor label of this sample is uncertain.

As DNA, the CDR3 is TGTGCCAGCAGTACCGGGACAGGGGGCACTGAAGCTTTCTTT. This sequence encodes CASSTGTGGTEAFF. The chain recombines TRBV6-2 or TRBV6-3 with TRBJ1-1; 11 bases fit TRBD1. The CDR3 sequence is 14 residues long. V shed 5 bases, J shed 4 bases, and the junction held 3 bases outside the gene matches. Germline lookup yields CDR1 MNHEY and CDR2 SVGEGT.

The rearrangement joins TRBV27 to TRBJ2-3, with 10 bases fitting TRBD2. The V gene end was trimmed by 8 bases and the J gene end by 6 bases; junction bases not matched to a gene: 5. The germline V gene encodes CDR1 MNHEY and CDR2 SMNVEV (reference sequence). CDR3 length: 13 residues. The CDR3: CASAQREGDTQYF. CDR3 nucleotide sequence: TGTGCCAGCGCCCAGCGGGAGGGCGATACGCAGTATTTT.

The chain carries TRBV11-2 and TRBJ2-2, with 10 bases identical to TRBD2. The CDR3 consists of 14 residues. With V trimmed by 3 bases and J by 5 bases, 0 bases remained unmatched. Germline V gives CDR1 SGHAT, CDR2 FQNNGV. The CDR3 coding sequence is TGTGCCAGCAGCTTTAGCGGGAGGACCGGGGAGCTGTTTTTT. Residues: CASSFSGRTGELFF.

CDR3 nucleotides: TGTGCCTGGAGGCCTCCGGGCGGGAGAGCAGATACGCAGTATTTT. It is translated as CAWRPPGGRADTQYF. V and J are TRBV30 and TRBJ2-3; TRBD2 agrees at 7 bases. The V and J ends lost 3 bases and 4 bases, in that order; junction bases with no gene match: 10. From germline, CDR1 is GTSNPN and CDR2 SVGIG (reference sequence). The CDR3 extends over 15 amino acids. The full variable domain, its missing parts supplied by reference TRBV30 and TRBJ2-3, is SQTIHQWPATLVQPVGSPLSLECTVEGTSNPNLYWYRQAAGRGLQLLFYSVGIGQISSEVPQNLSASRPQDRQFILSSKKLLLSDSGFYLCAWRPPGGRADTQYFGPGTRLTVL.

The V gene is TRBV5-1, the J gene TRBJ1-1; D is undetermined. The CDR3 sequence is 14 residues long. The germline V gene encodes CDR1 SGHRS and CDR2 YFSETQ. The V end lost 1 base, the J end lost 1 base, and 8 bases lay between the germline ends. CDR3 sequence reads: CASSLYNRNTEAFF. The CDR3 coding sequence is TGCGCCAGCAGCTTGTACAATCGGAACACTGAAGCTTTCTTT.

V gene TRBV6-6 combines with J gene TRBJ1-6, with D tentatively TRBD1 (6 bases). The CDR3 is 14 residues long. V was pared by 6 bases and J by 7 bases, with 13 bases between. Germline V gene sequence: CDR1 MNHNY, CDR2 SVGAGI (reference sequence). The CDR3 here is CASSSDRSNSPLHF. CDR3 nucleotides: TGTGCCAGCAGCAGTGACAGGTCCAATTCACCCCTCCACTTT.

The chain is built from TRBV6-5 and TRBJ1-5, with 7 bases lining up with TRBD1. The V and J ends lost 6 bases and 3 bases, in that order; junction bases with no gene match: 5. Per germline, CDR1 MNHEY and CDR2 SVGAGI. CDR3 length: 14 amino acids. The CDR3 here is CASRRTGDNQPQHF. The CDR3 bases are TGTGCCAGCAGAAGGACAGGCGACAATCAGCCCCAGCATTTT.

This clone has only one observation. The CDR3 coding sequence is TGTGCCAGCAGTGAACTAAGCGGGGGATTCTTC. Its protein is CASSELSGGFF. The V gene is TRBV6-1, the J gene TRBJ2-1; 8 bases fit TRBD2. This CDR3 comprises 11 residues. Germline V gene lookup returns CDR1 MNHNS and CDR2 SASEGT. V shed 2 bases and J 16 bases; nucleotides not matched to a gene: 4.

The rearrangement links TRBV9 to TRBJ2-3, with 7 bases identical to TRBD2. This CDR3 region has 17 residues. Germline-derived CDR1 and CDR2 are SGDLS and YYNGEE. V lost 7 bases and J lost 6; bases outside the gene matches: 20. The CDR3 protein is CASCCTRERRDEDTQYF. CDR3 nucleotide sequence: TGTGCCAGCTGTTGTACGCGGGAGAGGAGGGACGAGGATACGCAGTATTTT.

The rearrangement joins TRBV6-5 to TRBJ1-1; D ambiguous. Germline values: CDR1 MNHEY, CDR2 SVGAGI. V was clipped by 2 bases and J by 5 bases, with 9 bases between them. The CDR3 runs 13 residues. Here the CDR3 DNA reads TGTGCCAGCAGTTACGGCAGCAGGACTGAAGCTTTCTTT. Its translation: CASSYGSRTEAFF.